The source of this TCR beta chain is a study of Ad26.COV2.S vaccination and SARS-CoV-2 variants. Treatment described: approximately 18 received Ad26.COV2.S at low or high dose, single or two shots; roughly five received placebo; per-sample allocation not given. Sampling was done on day 63 after the first vaccine or placebo injection. V gave up 5 bases and J gave up 8 bases; unmatched junction bases: 13. The CDR3 is 15 residues long. Germline CDR1 reads SEHNR; CDR2 reads FQNEAQ (reference sequence). This table comes from immunoSEQ multiplex PCR, and its TCRdb copy is limited to in-frame clones, with some not included. The sample has about 320,000 clones; around four fifths are singletons.

The receptor comes from a person aged 18-60 years who received the Ad26.COV2.S COVID-19 vaccine or a placebo. Sequencing was performed on peripheral blood, taken in a trial of Ad26.COV2.S vaccine versus placebo. The genes are TRBV7-9 and TRBJ1-2; 8 bases fit TRBD1. CDR3 sequence (DNA): TGTGCCAGCAGCCTCAATCAGGGGGCGCATGGAGGCTACACCTTC. This translates into CASSLNQGAHGGYTF.